Detailed here is one TCR beta chain. Its antigen is unknown. The germline gives CDR1 SGHRS, CDR2 YFSETQ. There are 13 residues in the CDR3. Trimming shortened V by 6 bases and J by 6 bases, and 13 bases separated the two germline ends. TCRdb reprocessed the reads via MiXCR and lists one record per CDR3 protein. Of roughly 230,000 distinct CDR3 sequences detected, 22% appear once; the ten largest clones hold roughly 20%. This entry belongs to a study of T cell repertoires in cytomegalovirus infection. Study summary: Both CMV infection and a matching HLA type were indicated by public TCR beta signatures. Study-level findings and limits: Cumulative frequency of public TCR beta families picked out carriers of CMV plus the relevant HLA. Predominance within the ex vivo response was attributable to HLA-C-restricted CMV-specific TCR beta clonotypes.

The sample consisted of CD8+ T cells from PBMCs. This sequence originates from a human donor in good health (CMV status not recorded). Some clones in this sample may be carry-over from other donors' samples. V usage is TRBV5-1 and J usage is TRBJ2-1; D gene unclear. The CDR3 DNA reads as TGCGCCAGCACCTTATTCTTGGGCAATGAGCAGTTCTTC. It is translated as CASTLFLGNEQFF.